This paragraph covers one T cell receptor (beta chain) sequence. This specimen belongs to a study of blood T cell repertoires in COVID-19. The repertoire was sequenced with immunoSEQ multiplex PCR; TCRdb's copy has only in-frame clones and lacks some. The table records 100,000 to 150,000 clones, 85% to 90% of them present only once. Trimming removed 5 bases from V and 0 bases from J, with 16 bases in between. The CDR3 has 17 amino acids. The germline gives CDR1 SGHAT, CDR2 FQNNGV. Sequenced: peripheral blood. The sequence derives from a human donor in a cohort sampled during active COVID-19. The V gene is TRBV11-2, the J gene TRBJ1-4; possible D gene TRBD1, 5 bases. CDR3 in DNA: TGTGCCAGCAGCAAAGGGGCCTATCCCCCAACTAATGAAAAACTGTTTTTT. This codes for CASSKGAYPPTNEKLFF.